The present T cell receptor beta chain was sequenced within a study of radiotherapy plus CTLA-4 blockade in lung cancer. Germline V gene data show CDR1 as MDHEN and CDR2 as SYDVKM. The length of the CDR3 is 14 residues. Trimming stripped 1 base from V and 5 bases from J, with 10 bases between. Notes on this clone: Its antigen is as yet unknown.

TCRdb's copy holds only in-frame clones and misses some; the assay was immunoSEQ multiplex PCR. Of 85,000 to 90,000 clones in the sample, 60% to 80% are singletons; the top ten hold about 14%. The study's findings and limits: Clones of tumor-derived TCRs expanded in blood after radiotherapy plus ipilimumab.

This sequence was found in a human donor with non-small cell lung cancer that progressed on radiotherapy plus ipilimumab. The sequenced sample was peripheral blood, obtained from a patient treated with radiotherapy plus ipilimumab. The gene calls are TRBV28 and TRBJ2-3, with a weak D call TRBD2 (6 bases). The chain's CDR3 is CASSLSGGRDTQYF. The CDR3 DNA is TGTGCCAGCAGTTTATCCGGAGGGAGAGATACGCAGTATTTT. Supplemented by reference TRBV28 and TRBJ2-3, the full variable domain reads DVKVTQSSRYLVKRTGEKVFLECVQDMDHENMFWYRQDPGLGLRLIYFSYDVKMKEKGDIPEGYSVSREKKERFSLILESASTNQTSMYLCASSLSGGRDTQYFGPGTRLTVL.